The sequence of this T cell receptor beta chain was determined in a study of T cell responses to AZD1222 COVID-19 vaccine. Data came from immunoSEQ multiplex PCR; TCRdb stores just in-frame clones and leaves some out. The repertoire includes 90,000 to 100,000 clones, approximately 90% of them detected once, and around 3.1% sits in the top ten. The CDR3 length is 13 residues. Germline assignment: CDR1 LNHDA and CDR2 SQIVND (reference sequence). Trimming removed 5 bases at V and 5 bases at J, with 10 bases between. The source was peripheral blood, collected on day 0 of AZD1222 vaccination. The TCR was taken from an adult in good health. The chain has TRBV19 and TRBJ1-5; weak D call: TRBD1 (6 bases). The CDR3 coding sequence is TGTGCCAGTAGTCGGACAGACCATCAGCCCCAGCATTTT. Protein product: CASSRTDHQPQHF.